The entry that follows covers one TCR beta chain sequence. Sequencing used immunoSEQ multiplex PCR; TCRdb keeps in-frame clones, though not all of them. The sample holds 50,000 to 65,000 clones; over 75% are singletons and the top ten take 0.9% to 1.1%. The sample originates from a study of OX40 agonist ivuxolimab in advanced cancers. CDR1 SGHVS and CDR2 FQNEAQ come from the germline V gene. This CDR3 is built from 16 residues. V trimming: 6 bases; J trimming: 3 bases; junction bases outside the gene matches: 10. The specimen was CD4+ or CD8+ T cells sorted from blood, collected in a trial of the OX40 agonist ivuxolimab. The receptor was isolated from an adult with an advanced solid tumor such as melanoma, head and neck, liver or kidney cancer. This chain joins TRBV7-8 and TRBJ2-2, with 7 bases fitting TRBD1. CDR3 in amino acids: CASRKPKGGDTGELFF. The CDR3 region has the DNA TGTGCCAGCAGAAAACCCAAAGGGGGCGACACCGGGGAGCTGTTTTTT.